The sequence of this T cell receptor beta chain was determined in a study of cytotoxic CD8 clonotypes in ibrutinib-treated CLL. About the study: Timing of response sample collection was a median about twelve months after treatment start, with a range of 6 to 36. Study-level results: Public clonotypes, found uncommonly, either contracted or stayed stable on treatment. Sampling time points were not equivalent between sustained-remission and progressing patients. Clonality increased at ibrutinib response, then returned toward baseline at progression.

V shed 3 bases, J shed 0 bases, and the junction held 9 bases outside the gene matches. The CDR3 runs 18 residues. Looked up from germline, CDR1 is LNHDA and CDR2 is SQIVND (reference sequence). As regards this clone: What it recognizes is unknown.

Libraries were prepared by immunoSEQ multiplex PCR; TCRdb keeps only in-frame clonotypes and omits some of them. Of about 130,000 clones detected, 80% to 90% appear once; the ten largest clones hold approximately 3.5%. V usage is TRBV19 and J usage is TRBJ2-1; 9 bases align to TRBD2. The source is a human donor with chronic lymphocytic leukemia. The starting material was PBMCs, obtained after 24 months of ibrutinib treatment. The CDR3 DNA follows: TGTGCCAGTAGTATGAAGGGGACTAGCCTTGGCTCCTACAATGAGCAGTTCTTC. It specifies CASSMKGTSLGSYNEQFF.